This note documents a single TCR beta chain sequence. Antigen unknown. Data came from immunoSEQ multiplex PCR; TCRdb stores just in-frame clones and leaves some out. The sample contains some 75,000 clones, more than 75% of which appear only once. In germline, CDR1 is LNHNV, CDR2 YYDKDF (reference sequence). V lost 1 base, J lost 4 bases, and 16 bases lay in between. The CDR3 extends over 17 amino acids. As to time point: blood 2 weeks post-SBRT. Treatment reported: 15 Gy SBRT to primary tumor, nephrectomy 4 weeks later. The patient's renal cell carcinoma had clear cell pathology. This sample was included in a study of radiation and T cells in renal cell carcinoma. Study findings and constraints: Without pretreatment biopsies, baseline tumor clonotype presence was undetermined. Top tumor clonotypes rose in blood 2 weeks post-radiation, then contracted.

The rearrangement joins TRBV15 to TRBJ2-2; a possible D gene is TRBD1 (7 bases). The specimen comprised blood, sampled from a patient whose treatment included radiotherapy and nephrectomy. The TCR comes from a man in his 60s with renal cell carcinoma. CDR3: CATSRVGGQTLTGELFF. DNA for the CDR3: TGTGCCACCAGCAGAGTCGGGGGACAGACCCTCACCGGGGAGCTGTTTTTT.